This TCR beta chain was identified during a study of vaccination effects on CD4 cells after COVID-19. Background on the study: Subjects were given two BNT162b2 or mRNA-1273 vaccine doses.

Following a 10-day culture, CD4+ T cells were purified. As concerns this clone: Its matching antigen is unknown.

The germline gives CDR1 LGHDT, CDR2 YNNKEL (reference sequence). This CDR3 contains 14 residues. Trimming removed 0 bases from V and 5 bases from J, with 8 bases in between. Assay used: immunoSEQ multiplex PCR; TCRdb lists only in-frame clones, some missing. The data contain 70,000 to 75,000 clones, about 74% of them singletons. This TCR derives from a human donor who received a COVID-19 vaccine. The sample here was CD4+ T cells from PBMCs cultured without peptide, taken before COVID-19 vaccination. This chain uses TRBV3-1 (or the pseudogene TRBV3-2) with TRBJ1-5; perhaps TRBD1 as D (5 bases). The CDR3 coding sequence is TGTGCCAGCAGCCAAGACAGGGCGCATCAGCCCCAGCATTTT. Amino acid sequence: CASSQDRAHQPQHF.